Described below is a single TCR beta chain sequence and its context. The entry originates in a study of Ad26.COV2.S vaccination and SARS-CoV-2 variants. Clones were read by immunoSEQ multiplex PCR, and TCRdb kept only the in-frame ones, dropping some. The profile shows about 420,000 clones, roughly 90% of them singletons. The sample's treatment: around 19 received Ad26.COV2.S at low or high dose, single or two shots; several received placebo; per-sample allocation not given. Samples came from day 63 after the first vaccine or placebo injection. Germline values: CDR1 LNHNV, CDR2 YYDKDF (reference sequence). The CDR3 consists of 15 residues. V dropped 0 bases and J dropped 5 bases, with 11 bases sitting between them.

This specimen consisted of peripheral blood, obtained in a trial of Ad26.COV2.S vaccine versus placebo. The sequence was obtained from a person aged 18-65 years who received the Ad26.COV2.S COVID-19 vaccine or a placebo. The chain is built from TRBV15 and TRBJ1-5; unclear D gene. CDR3 DNA sequence: TGTGCCACCAGCAGAGATTCGGACGGGGATCAGCCCCAGCATTTT. It is translated as CATSRDSDGDQPQHF.